These 27 T cell receptor beta chains share one sample of origin, sequenced in a study of shared clonotypes between healthy human individuals. Only in-frame clones appear in the TCRdb table, and some are missing; sequencing was by immunoSEQ multiplex PCR. The sample holds 560,000 or so clones, 90% to 97% seen once. Naive CD8 cells lacked CD45RO, underwent positive selection for CCR7 and left out terminally differentiated effector memory CD45RA+ cells. Sequenced sample: naive CD8+ T cells sorted from blood. The source of these receptors is a woman in her twenties or thirties in good health.

The count of this clone is one. This chain connects TRBV7-9 to TRBJ2-5; TRBD2 agrees at 12 bases. The J call may be faulty, since TRBJ2-7 better matches the DNA end. The length of the CDR3 is 14 residues. From germline, CDR1 is SEHNR and CDR2 FQNEAQ (reference sequence). The CDR3 bases are TGTGCCAGCAGCCCTAGCGGGAGGGCCGCCGAGCAGTACTTC. It encodes CASSPSGRAAEQYF.

The chain employs TRBV19 and TRBJ2-7; 7 bases line up with TRBD2. Trimming removed 0 bases from V and 3 bases from J; junction bases left unmatched: 5. The CDR3 is 15 amino acids. CDR1 and CDR2 from the germline V gene are LNHDA and SQIVND (reference sequence). The CDR3 DNA follows: TGTGCCAGTAGTATAGATCAGGCTAGCGGCTACGAGCAGTACTTC. It specifies CASSIDQASGYEQYF.

Here the CDR3 reads CASSSSGQGGETF. The CDR3 bases are TGTGCCAGTTCGTCGTCAGGACAGGGGGGAGAAACCTTC. The chain is built from TRBV19 and TRBJ1-2, with 10 bases lining up with TRBD1. Trimming removed 8 bases from V and 14 bases from J; junction bases left unmatched: 14. CDR3 length: 13 residues. Germline loops: CDR1 LNHDA, CDR2 SQIVND (reference sequence).

CDR3 in amino acids: CASSFGVEQYF. In nucleotides, the CDR3 is TGTGCCAGCAGCTTTGGGGTCGAGCAGTACTTC. The chain couples TRBV11-2 to TRBJ2-7, with D hard to call. Germline CDR1 reads SGHAT; CDR2 reads FQNNGV. V shed 3 bases and J shed 6 bases, with 6 bases lying between them. The CDR3 length is 11 residues.

The rearrangement links TRBV11-2 to TRBJ2-3; the match to TRBD2 covers 8 bases. The CDR3 has 17 residues. The germline CDR1 and CDR2 sequences are SGHAT and FQNNGV. J lost 1 base, V lost 3 bases, and 9 bases had no gene match. The CDR3 protein is CASSFGSGGPGTDTQYF. CDR3 DNA: TGTGCCAGCAGCTTCGGGTCGGGAGGGCCTGGCACAGATACGCAGTATTTT.

The V gene is TRBV9, the J gene TRBJ2-7; D unclear. Trimming left V 1 base short and J 0 bases short, with 8 bases between. Looked up from germline, CDR1 is SGDLS and CDR2 is YYNGEE. The CDR3 loop spans 14 amino acids. The CDR3 DNA follows: TGTGCCAGCAGCGTACAAGGCAGCTCCTACGAGCAGTACTTC. As protein: CASSVQGSSYEQYF. The entire variable domain, with the rest obtained from reference TRBV9 and TRBJ2-7, is as follows: DSGVTQTPKHLITATGQRVTLRCSPRSGDLSVYWYQQSLDQGLQFLIQYYNGEERAKGNILERFSAQQFPDLHSELNLSSLELGDSALYFCASSVQGSSYEQYFGPGTRLTVT.

The chain recombines TRBV28 with TRBJ2-7; D may match TRBD1 or TRBD2 (5 bases each). The CDR3 extends over 13 amino acids. Germline CDR1 reads MDHEN; CDR2 reads SYDVKM. V was cut by 7 bases and J by 7 bases, with 17 bases left in between. The CDR3 coding sequence is TGTGCCAGCATGTCGGGACCCTATGGGGAGCAGTACTTC. Translating it yields CASMSGPYGEQYF.

The CDR3 protein is CASCTHVSPGNTIYF. CDR3 in DNA: TGTGCCAGCTGTACTCATGTATCGCCTGGAAACACCATATATTTT. The gene calls are TRBV6-1 and TRBJ1-3; D uncertain. Germline CDR1 reads MNHNS; CDR2 reads SASEGT. V lost 8 bases to trimming and J lost 2 bases, with 16 bases between them. The CDR3 extends over 15 amino acids.

The J gene is TRBJ2-7, the V gene TRBV11-2; 12 bases line up with TRBD2. J was trimmed by 0 bases and V by 5 bases; bases with no gene match: 8. Germline values: CDR1 SGHAT, CDR2 FQNNGV. The CDR3 has 17 residues. As DNA, the CDR3 is TGTGCCAGCAGCGGGACCGGGACTAGCGGGTACTCCTACGAGCAGTACTTC. It translates to CASSGTGTSGYSYEQYF. The variable domain in full, completed from reference TRBV11-2 and TRBJ2-7, reads EAGVAQSPRYKIIEKRQSVAFWCNPISGHATLYWYQQILGQGPKLLIQFQNNGVVDDSQLPKDRFSAERLKGVDSTLKIQPAKLEDSAVYLCASSGTGTSGYSYEQYFGPGTRLTVT.

This chain uses TRBV11-3 with TRBJ2-3; no firm D call. The germline CDR1 and CDR2 sequences are SGHNT and YENEEA. Trimming removed 1 base at V and 5 bases at J, with 4 bases between. The CDR3 has 12 residues. The CDR3 DNA sequence: TGTGCCAGCAGCTTAGGCGAAGATACGCAGTATTTT. This gives the protein CASSLGEDTQYF.

The V gene is TRBV27, the J gene TRBJ1-5; unclear D gene. The CDR3 loop spans 15 amino acids. V was cut by 3 bases and J by 0 bases, with 9 bases left in between. Germline V lookup: CDR1 MNHEY, CDR2 SMNVEV (reference sequence). CDR3 nucleotides: TGTGCCAGCAGTTTGCGCGGTCATAGCAATCAGCCCCAGCATTTT. Its protein is CASSLRGHSNQPQHF.

This chain links TRBV29-1 with TRBJ1-5; possible D gene TRBD1, 5 bases. The germline CDR1 and CDR2 sequences are SQVTM and ANQGSEA. There are 14 residues in the CDR3. V lost 5 bases and J lost 6, with 17 bases in between. DNA for the CDR3: TGCAGCGTTCGAGGGGCCGGGGAGCGTCAGCCCCAGCATTTT. Translating it yields CSVRGAGERQPQHF. The full variable domain, with the rest looked up from reference TRBV29-1 and TRBJ1-5, is SAVISQKPSRDICQRGTSLTIQCQVDSQVTMMFWYRQQPGQSLTLIATANQGSEATYESGFVIDKFPISRPNLTFSTLTVSNMSPEDSSIYLCSVRGAGERQPQHFGDGTRLSIL.

This chain's CDR3 is CASSPLGAGNPYGYTF. The CDR3 nucleotides are TGTGCCAGCAGCCCCCTTGGTGCCGGTAACCCGTATGGCTACACCTTC. The J gene is TRBJ1-2, the V gene TRBV7-9; D is uncertain. The V end lost 5 bases, the J end lost 5 bases, and 21 bases lay between the germline ends. Germline V lookup: CDR1 SEHNR, CDR2 FQNEAQ (reference sequence). The CDR3 is 16 amino acids.

The rearrangement joins TRBV7-9 to TRBJ2-1; D uncertain. Germline CDR1 reads SEHNR; CDR2 reads FQNEAQ (reference sequence). The CDR3 spans 14 residues. Trimming shortened V by 4 bases and J by 5 bases, and 12 bases separated the two germline ends. The CDR3 coding sequence is TGTGCCAGCAGCTCCCCCTTCATCGACAATGAGCAGTTCTTC. Translated, it gives CASSSPFIDNEQFF.

The gene calls are TRBV29-1 and TRBJ2-7; D gene ambiguous. V was pared by 6 bases and J by 3 bases, with 15 bases between. This CDR3 comprises 13 residues. Germline CDR1 SQVTM, CDR2 ANQGSEA. The CDR3 sequence: CSVVTPPDYEQYF. In DNA, the CDR3 is TGCAGCGTCGTCACCCCCCCAGACTACGAGCAGTACTTC.

Of note for this clone: Different DNA sequences within this sample yield the same CDR3. The chain links TRBV13 to TRBJ1-4; the match to TRBD1 covers 7 bases. Looked up from germline, CDR1 is PRHDT and CDR2 is FYEKMQ (reference sequence). The CDR3 spans 14 residues. V trimming: 6 bases; J trimming: 2 bases; junction bases outside the gene matches: 3. The CDR3 loop is CASRLQGTNEKLFF. Here the CDR3 DNA reads TGTGCCAGCAGATTACAGGGGACTAATGAAAAACTGTTTTTT.

The chain combines TRBV7-9 with TRBJ2-2; D is unclear. The CDR3 runs 11 residues. Trimming shortened V by 5 bases and J by 3 bases, and 1 base separated the two germline ends. The germline V gene encodes CDR1 SEHNR and CDR2 FQNEAQ (reference sequence). The CDR3 DNA sequence: TGTGCCAGCAGCCACACCGGGGAGCTGTTTTTT. This encodes CASSHTGELFF.

On this clone itself: Different DNA sequences within this sample yield the same CDR3. This chain connects TRBV7-2 to TRBJ2-3, with D possibly matching TRBD1 (5 bases). Germline V gene data show CDR1 as SGHTA and CDR2 as FQGNSA. Trimming cost V 0 bases and J 2 bases, with 9 bases left between them. The CDR3 runs to 15 residues. CDR3 nucleotide sequence: TGTGCCAGCAGCTTAGCTACAGGTTCCACAGATACGCAGTATTTT. Translating it yields CASSLATGSTDTQYF. Combining the CDR3 with reference TRBV7-2 and TRBJ2-3 gives the whole variable domain GAGVSQSPSNKVTEKGKDVELRCDPISGHTALYWYRQSLGQGLEFLIYFQGNSAPDKSGLPSDRFSAERTGGSVSTLTIQRTQQEDSAVYLCASSLATGSTDTQYFGPGTRLTVL.

As to this clone: Other DNA sequences from this sample encode an identical CDR3 as well. The chain carries TRBV28 and TRBJ1-3; no reliable D call. The CDR3 is 14 residues long. Trimming removed 3 bases from V and 0 bases from J, with 6 bases in between. Germline V gene sequence: CDR1 MDHEN, CDR2 SYDVKM. The CDR3 reads CASSFEGSGNTIYF. The CDR3 nucleotides are TGTGCCAGCAGTTTTGAGGGCTCTGGAAACACCATATATTTT.

This clone was observed once. The chain carries TRBV29-1 and TRBJ2-5; 11 nucleotides line up with TRBD2. The germline gives CDR1 SQVTM, CDR2 ANQGSEA. The CDR3 has 15 residues. Unmatched junction bases numbered 3, after V lost 2 bases and J lost 1 base. CDR3 amino acids: CSVEPGLAVQETQYF. In nucleotides, the CDR3 is TGCAGCGTTGAACCGGGACTAGCGGTCCAAGAGACCCAGTACTTC. The full variable domain, in which reference TRBV29-1 and TRBJ2-5 provide the parts outside the CDR3, is SAVISQKPSRDICQRGTSLTIQCQVDSQVTMMFWYRQQPGQSLTLIATANQGSEATYESGFVIDKFPISRPNLTFSTLTVSNMSPEDSSIYLCSVEPGLAVQETQYFGPGTRLLVL.

V gene TRBV28 combines with J gene TRBJ2-1; TRBD2 matches at 7 bases. The CDR3 loop spans 18 amino acids. V was clipped by 4 bases and J by 7 bases; unmatched bases: 19. Germline values: CDR1 MDHEN, CDR2 SYDVKM. The CDR3 region is CASSSPSPRLANQNEQFF. The CDR3 nucleotides read TGTGCCAGCAGTTCTCCCTCTCCGAGACTAGCAAATCAGAATGAGCAGTTCTTC.

This rearrangement joins TRBV2 to TRBJ2-7, with D maybe TRBD2 (5 bases). From germline, CDR1 is SNHLY and CDR2 FYNNEI. V lost 8 bases and J 4 bases, leaving 21 bases between the germline ends. This CDR3 region has 15 residues. The DNA for the CDR3 is TGTGCCAGCCTAAACCGTCGGCGGGCCAGTTACGAGCAGTACTTC. It yields the protein CASLNRRRASYEQYF.

The chain combines TRBV28 with TRBJ1-1; the D gene is possibly TRBD1 (6 bases). Trimming shortened V by 2 bases and J by 0 bases, and 25 bases separated the two germline ends. The germline V gene encodes CDR1 MDHEN and CDR2 SYDVKM. The CDR3 runs 20 residues. The CDR3 spells CASSLSVTGWGFVLNTEAFF. The CDR3 DNA is TGTGCCAGCAGTTTAAGCGTAACAGGGTGGGGGTTTGTTTTGAACACTGAAGCTTTCTTT.

The V call is TRBV5-1, the J call TRBJ1-5; D perhaps matches TRBD1 (5 bases). This CDR3 is 15 amino acids long. CDR1 SGHRS and CDR2 YFSETQ come from the germline V gene. V was trimmed by 9 bases and J by 3 bases, leaving 19 bases between them. CDR3: CAIHRMGVVNQPQHF. In DNA form, the CDR3 reads TGCGCCATCCACCGGATGGGGGTGGTCAATCAGCCCCAGCATTTT.

The sample holds one count of this clone. The DNA of the CDR3 is TGTGCCAGCAGTGAAGGGTTGGTGCAGTTCTTC. The encoded protein is CASSEGLVQFF. This chain joins TRBV6-5 and TRBJ2-1, with D hard to call. Deletions cut 5 bases from V and 12 bases from J, with 11 bases between. Germline lookup yields CDR1 MNHEY and CDR2 SVGAGI. CDR3 size: 11 residues.

This sequence joins TRBV5-1 and TRBJ1-2; 8 bases match TRBD1. Germline assignment: CDR1 SGHRS and CDR2 YFSETQ. This CDR3 spans 15 amino acids. The J segment lost 3 bases and the V segment lost 5 bases, leaving 9 bases of the junction unmatched. Written as DNA, the CDR3 is TGCGCCAGCAGTCAGACAGGACAGGGAGACTATGGCTACACCTTC. Translated: CASSQTGQGDYGYTF.

This clone has a handful of counts. The same CDR3 is also encoded by other DNA sequences in this sample. V usage is TRBV9 and J usage is TRBJ1-1; D is unclear. V was clipped by 0 bases and J by 0 bases, with 6 bases between them. CDR3 length equals 14 residues. From germline, CDR1 is SGDLS and CDR2 YYNGEE. CDR3 in DNA: TGTGCCAGCAGCGTAGGGCAGATGAACACTGAAGCTTTCTTT. Protein product: CASSVGQMNTEAFF.